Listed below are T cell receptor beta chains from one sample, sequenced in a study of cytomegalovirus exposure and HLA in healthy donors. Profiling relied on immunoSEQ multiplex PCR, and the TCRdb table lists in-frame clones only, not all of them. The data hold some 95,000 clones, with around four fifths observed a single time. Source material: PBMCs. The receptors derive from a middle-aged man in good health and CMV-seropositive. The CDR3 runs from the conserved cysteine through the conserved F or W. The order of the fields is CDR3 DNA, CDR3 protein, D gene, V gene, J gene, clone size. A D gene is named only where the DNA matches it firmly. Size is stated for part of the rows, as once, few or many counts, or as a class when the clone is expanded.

CDR3 DNA: TGTGCCTGGAGTGTACTAGCGGGGTACGAGCAGTACTTC
CDR3 protein: CAWSVLAGYEQYF
D gene: TRBD2
V gene: TRBV30
J gene: TRBJ2-7
clone size: .

CDR3 DNA: TGTGCCAGCAGTCTCCGGGGACTAGCGGGGCCTGGGACCCAGTACTTC
CDR3 protein: CASSLRGLAGPGTQYF
D gene: TRBD2
V gene: TRBV27
J gene: TRBJ2-5
clone size: .

CDR3 DNA: TGTGCCTGGAGAGGCCGGGGAAACTATAATTCACCCCTCCACTTT
CDR3 protein: CAWRGRGNYNSPLHF
D gene: .
V gene: TRBV30
J gene: TRBJ1-6
clone size: .

CDR3 DNA: TGTGCCAGCGGGGACAGGGAAGCTTTCTTT
CDR3 protein: CASGDREAFF
D gene: TRBD1
V gene: TRBV6-5
J gene: TRBJ1-1
clone size: few

CDR3 DNA: TGCAGTGCACCGGGAGGGGCTTTCTTT
CDR3 protein: CSAPGGAFF
D gene: .
V gene: TRBV20-1
J gene: TRBJ1-1
clone size: .

CDR3 DNA: TGTGCCAGCAGTTCTCAGGGGTACACCGGGGAGCTGTTTTTT
CDR3 protein: CASSSQGYTGELFF
D gene: .
V gene: TRBV28
J gene: TRBJ2-2
clone size: once

CDR3 DNA: TGTGCCAGCAGCTTGCAGGCGATTCTGGGTGATGGCTACACCTTC
CDR3 protein: CASSLQAILGDGYTF
D gene: .
V gene: TRBV5-4
J gene: TRBJ1-2
clone size: once

CDR3 DNA: TGTGCCAGCAGTTTATATCCCGACTTGGTTTACAATGAGCAGTTCTTC
CDR3 protein: CASSLYPDLVYNEQFF
D gene: .
V gene: TRBV27
J gene: TRBJ2-1
clone size: .

CDR3 DNA: TGTGCCAGCAGCTTGTGGGGGACGGGAGGCAATCAGCCCCAGCATTTT
CDR3 protein: CASSLWGTGGNQPQHF
D gene: .
V gene: TRBV5-6
J gene: TRBJ1-5
clone size: .

CDR3 DNA: TGTGCTAATAACCAGGGGGTCGTCTGCTATGGCTACACCTTC
CDR3 protein: CANNQGVVCYGYTF
D gene: TRBD1
V gene: TRBV19
J gene: TRBJ1-2
clone size: .

CDR3 DNA: TGTGCCAGCAGCAGCCGGGATATAGTTAACACCGGGGAGCTGTTTTTT
CDR3 protein: CASSSRDIVNTGELFF
D gene: .
V gene: TRBV7-2
J gene: TRBJ2-2
clone size: .

CDR3 DNA: TGTGCCAGCAGCTTGGATAGCGGGGGGGCCAATGAGCAGTTCTTC
CDR3 protein: CASSLDSGGANEQFF
D gene: TRBD2
V gene: TRBV11-2
J gene: TRBJ2-1
clone size: .

CDR3 DNA: TGTGCCAGCTCCCCGGGGAGCGGGGGGGCCTTAGATACGCAGTATTTT
CDR3 protein: CASSPGSGGALDTQYF
D gene: TRBD2
V gene: TRBV18
J gene: TRBJ2-3
clone size: .

CDR3 DNA: TGTGCCAGCAGTGGACAGGGAGGTTCCTATGGCTACACCTTC
CDR3 protein: CASSGQGGSYGYTF
D gene: TRBD1
V gene: TRBV5-4
J gene: TRBJ1-2
clone size: .

CDR3 DNA: TGTGCCAGCAGTCCTCTCACAGGGGGCGGGAATCAGCCCCAGCATTTT
CDR3 protein: CASSPLTGGGNQPQHF
D gene: TRBD1
V gene: TRBV7-8
J gene: TRBJ1-5
clone size: .

CDR3 DNA: TGTGCCAGCAGTCATTCTAACTATGGCTACACCTTC
CDR3 protein: CASSHSNYGYTF
D gene: .
V gene: TRBV7-9
J gene: TRBJ1-2
clone size: .

CDR3 DNA: TGTGCCAGCTCAGAGCTTACAACAGGGGGACCCCACACCGGGGAGCTGTTTTTT
CDR3 protein: CASSELTTGGPHTGELFF
D gene: TRBD1
V gene: TRBV18
J gene: TRBJ2-2
clone size: .

CDR3 DNA: TGTGCCAGCAGCATAGCGGTGAACACTGAAGCTTTCTTT
CDR3 protein: CASSIAVNTEAFF
D gene: .
V gene: TRBV9
J gene: TRBJ1-1
clone size: .

CDR3 DNA: TGTGCCAGCTCCTCTCTGAAGGGGGAAGGCTACACCTTC
CDR3 protein: CASSSLKGEGYTF
D gene: .
V gene: TRBV18
J gene: TRBJ1-2
clone size: once

CDR3 DNA: TGTGCCAGTAGTTCCCAACCCACAGGGGCCACTGAAGCTTTCTTT
CDR3 protein: CASSSQPTGATEAFF
D gene: TRBD1
V gene: TRBV19
J gene: TRBJ1-1
clone size: .

CDR3 DNA: TGTGCCAGCAGCTTACCCGGGACAGGAAGGGACGAGCAGTACTTC
CDR3 protein: CASSLPGTGRDEQYF
D gene: TRBD1
V gene: TRBV7-3
J gene: TRBJ2-7
clone size: .

CDR3 DNA: TGTGCCAGCAGTGCCGGGACAGGGGACGGCTACACCTTC
CDR3 protein: CASSAGTGDGYTF
D gene: TRBD1
V gene: TRBV25-1
J gene: TRBJ1-2
clone size: .

CDR3 DNA: TGTGCCAGCAGATTAACCGGGACAGGCTACTCCTACGAGCAGTACTTC
CDR3 protein: CASRLTGTGYSYEQYF
D gene: TRBD1
V gene: TRBV7-2
J gene: TRBJ2-7
clone size: .

CDR3 DNA: TGTGCCAGCGCCCTACCGGGACAGGGTAGACCCCTCCACTTT
CDR3 protein: CASALPGQGRPLHF
D gene: TRBD1
V gene: TRBV27
J gene: TRBJ1-6
clone size: .